These 4 T cell receptor beta chains originate from one sample sequenced in a study of T cells in women clearing cervical HPV infection. The table came from immunoSEQ multiplex PCR; TCRdb's copy has only in-frame clones and leaves some out. The specimen's table records approximately 30,000 clones. Sequences were obtained from blood buffy coat. Receptors originate from a woman aged 18 to 69 with a cervical HPV16 infection that either progressed to CIN3+ or cleared (not recorded which).

Details on this clone: The CDR3 is cut off 3 residues early in the read; its end comes from the germline J gene. V usage is TRBV5-4 and J usage is TRBJ1-3; D unresolved. V was cut by 0 bases and J by 3 bases, with 4 bases left in between. Per germline, CDR1 SGHNT and CDR2 YYREEE (reference sequence). This CDR3 region has 13 residues. Here the CDR3 reads CASSLGGGNTIYF. Partial CDR3 DNA: TGTGCCAGCAGCTTGGGCGGTGGAAACACC.

Details on this clone: The sequence runs out 3 residues before the end of the CDR3; the remainder is reconstructed from the germline J gene. J is TRBJ1-2 and V is TRBV30; D is perhaps TRBD1 (5 bases). The CDR3 has 13 residues. Germline CDR1 is GTSNPN and CDR2 is SVGIG (reference sequence). The CDR3 region is CAWGRRGNYDYTF. The sequenced part of the CDR3 DNA is TGTGCCTGGGGACGGAGGGGAAACTACGAC.

CDR3 DNA, as far as it was read: TGTGCCTGGGGCGCAGGGGAGGTGCGGCAGCCC. Protein product: CAWGAGEVRQP. The whole CDR3 region reads CAWGAGEVRQPQHF. The chain combines TRBV30 with TRBJ1-5; D might be TRBD1 (6 bases). Read coverage stops 3 residues before the CDR3 terminus; the germline J gene supplies the remainder. The germline V and J ends were trimmed by 5 bases and 7 bases, with 18 bases remaining between them. The CDR3 loop spans 14 amino acids. Per germline, CDR1 GTSNPN and CDR2 SVGIG (reference sequence).

Points on this clone: The read ends 3 residues shy of where the CDR3 ends; the end is completed using the germline J gene. The rearrangement uses TRBV7-2 and TRBJ2-5; weak D call: TRBD2 (5 bases). This CDR3 region has 15 residues. The germline V gene encodes CDR1 SGHTA and CDR2 FQGNSA. Trimming removed 5 bases at V and 5 bases at J, with 18 bases between. The CDR3: CASSPDLTSGETQYF. CDR3 DNA, as far as it was read: TGTGCCAGCAGCCCCGACCTCACGTCGGGGGAGACC.